This TCR beta chain was retrieved from a study of regulatory T cells in long-lasting Graves disease. Turning to the study itself: Patients with persistent Graves' disease had over 5 years of antithyroid drugs and persistent TSH receptor antibodies.

This clonotype turned up a few times. Its specificity is not known. Study results and caveats: Persistent disease preferred TRBV28, TRBJ1-2 and TRBJ2-5; new disease, TRBV20-1 and TRBJ2-1. Limited sample numbers may have lowered accuracy. Persistent Graves' patients showed a TCR diversity that was lower than that of newly diagnosed ones.

Relying on iRepertoire HTBI primers and Arm-PCR of CDR3 regions, the team built TCR beta libraries. A single record per CDR3 protein comes from TCRdb applying MiXCR to the multiplex PCR reads. The table shows 500,000 to 700,000 distinct CDR3 sequences, with 25% to 30% occurring only once. The V end lost 7 bases, the J end lost 4 bases, and 13 bases lay between the germline ends. CDR1 and CDR2 from the germline V gene are MNHNS and SASEGT. This CDR3 spans 13 amino acids. Time point described: persistent/refractory GD, antithyroid drugs over 5 years with positive TRAb. PBMCs provided the RNA from which the TCR library was made.

This receptor was obtained from a female donor with Graves disease. The gene calls are TRBV6-1 and TRBJ1-1; perhaps TRBD1 as D (6 bases). The starting material was peripheral blood mononuclear cells (PBMCs), obtained when the disease was refractory, from a patient treated with antithyroid drugs. The CDR3 coding sequence is TGTGCCAGCACTACGGGACAATTCACTGAAGCTTTCTTT. Translating it yields CASTTGQFTEAFF.